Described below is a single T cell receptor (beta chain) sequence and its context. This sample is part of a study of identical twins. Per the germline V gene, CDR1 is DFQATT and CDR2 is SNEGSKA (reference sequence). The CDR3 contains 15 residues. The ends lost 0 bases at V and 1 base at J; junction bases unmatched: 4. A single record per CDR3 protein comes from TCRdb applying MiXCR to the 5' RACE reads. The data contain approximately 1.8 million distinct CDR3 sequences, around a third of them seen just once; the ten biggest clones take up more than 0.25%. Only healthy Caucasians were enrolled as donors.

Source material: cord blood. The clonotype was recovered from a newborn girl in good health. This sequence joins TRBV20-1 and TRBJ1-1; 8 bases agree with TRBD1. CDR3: CSARDGDRGNTEAFF. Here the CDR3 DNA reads TGCAGTGCTAGAGATGGAGACAGGGGGAACACTGAAGCTTTCTTT.